This TCR beta chain appears in the sequencing data of a study of T cell responses to AZD1222 COVID-19 vaccine. Profiling relied on immunoSEQ multiplex PCR, and the TCRdb table lists in-frame clones only, not all of them. The table lists 160,000 or so clones, about 90% of them singletons. From germline, CDR1 is LGHDT and CDR2 YNNKEL (reference sequence). The V gene lost 2 bases and the J gene lost 3 bases, with 11 bases spanning the gap. The CDR3 is 14 amino acids. The input for sequencing was peripheral blood, taken on day 0 of AZD1222 vaccination. The chain combines TRBV3-1 (or the pseudogene TRBV3-2) with TRBJ2-7; D is perhaps TRBD1 (5 bases). The sequence was collected from an adult in good health. CDR3 loop: CASSQQGIVYEQYF. The CDR3 nucleotides read TGTGCCAGCAGCCAACAGGGTATAGTCTACGAGCAGTACTTC.